The clone carrying this TCR beta chain was seen more than once but under ten times. Its antigen is still unknown. This entry is derived from a study of T cells in Graves' hyperthyroidism and ophthalmopathy. This CDR3 is 14 amino acids long. Trimming removed 6 bases from V and 3 bases from J; junction bases left unmatched: 5. Looked up from germline, CDR1 is DFQATT and CDR2 is SNEGSKA (reference sequence). The study's findings and limits: Among clonotypes expanded in thyroid above 0.001, most were also found in blood.

Patients with uncontrolled infections, other autoimmune diseases, pregnancy or lactation were excluded. Diagnoses rested on clinical symptoms, serum thyroxine and TRAb, thyroid ultrasound and orbital computed tomography. TCR beta CDR3 regions were amplified from RNA transcripts. Primed by the HTBI set, a first-round RT-PCR was run on the TCR CDR3. TCRdb re-derived calls from the multiplex PCR reads in MiXCR, one entry per CDR3 protein. This sample has more than 300,000 distinct CDR3 sequences; roughly 17% occur once, and the top ten carry roughly 35%. The V and J genes are TRBV20-1 and TRBJ2-1, with 10 bases that match TRBD1. The TCR originated in a woman aged 25 to 45 with Graves' hyperthyroidism that later progressed to Graves' ophthalmopathy. Sample: blood. The CDR3 coding sequence is TGCAGTGCCTGGGACAGGGGTGGCTACAATGAGCAGTTCTTC. Translation: CSAWDRGGYNEQFF.